This T cell receptor beta chain was sequenced during a study of regulatory T cells in long-lasting Graves disease. Time point noted: newly diagnosed GD, antithyroid drugs for less than 3 months. RNA from PBMCs was the source of the TCR library. Around 9.9 milliliters of peripheral blood went into EDTA tubes. This clonotype has at least ten counts. Its antigen is not known. Study outcomes and limitations: Persistent Graves' disease cases displayed lower TCR diversity than newly diagnosed ones. Persistent disease was associated with favored TRBV28 usage and with favored use of TRBJ1-2 and TRBJ2-5.

CDR1 and CDR2 (germline): SGHTA, FQGNSA. CDR3 size: 12 residues. V lost 6 bases and J 4 bases, leaving 6 bases between the germline ends. The TCR beta library used iRepertoire HTBI primers with Arm-PCR amplification of CDR3. How the authors handled the data: Among the samples, 62 TRBV and 14 to 15 TRBJ segments were identified. A single record per CDR3 protein comes from TCRdb applying MiXCR to the multiplex PCR reads. These V and J calls originate from TCRdb's pipeline instead of the authors' own analysis. Of 550,000 or so distinct CDR3 sequences in the sample, more than 10% were seen once. The sample also formed part of further work on T cells in Graves' hyperthyroidism and ophthalmopathy.

The rearrangement links TRBV7-2 to TRBJ1-4, with D perhaps matching TRBD1 (5 bases). The input for sequencing was peripheral blood mononuclear cells (PBMCs), taken at new diagnosis, from a patient treated with antithyroid drugs. The source of this sequence is a woman in her 30s with Graves disease. The CDR3 loop reads CASRQVNEKLFF. The CDR3 region has the DNA TGTGCCAGCAGACAGGTTAATGAAAAACTGTTTTTT.